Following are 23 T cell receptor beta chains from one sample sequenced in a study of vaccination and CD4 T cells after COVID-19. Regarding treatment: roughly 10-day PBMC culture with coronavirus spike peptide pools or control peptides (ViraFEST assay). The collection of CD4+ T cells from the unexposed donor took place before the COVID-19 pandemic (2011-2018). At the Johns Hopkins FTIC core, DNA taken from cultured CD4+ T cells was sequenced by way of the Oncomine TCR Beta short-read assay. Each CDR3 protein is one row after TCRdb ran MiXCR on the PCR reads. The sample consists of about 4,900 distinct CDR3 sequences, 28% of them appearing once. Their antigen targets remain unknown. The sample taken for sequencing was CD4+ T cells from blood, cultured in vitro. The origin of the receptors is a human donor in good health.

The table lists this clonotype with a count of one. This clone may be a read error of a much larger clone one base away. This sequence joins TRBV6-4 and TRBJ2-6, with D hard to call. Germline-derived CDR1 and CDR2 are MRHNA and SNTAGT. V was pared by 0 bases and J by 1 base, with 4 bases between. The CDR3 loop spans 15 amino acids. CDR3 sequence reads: CASSDSRSGANVLTF. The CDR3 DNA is TGTGCCAGCAGTGACTCCAGGTCTGGGGCCAACGTCCTGACTTTC.

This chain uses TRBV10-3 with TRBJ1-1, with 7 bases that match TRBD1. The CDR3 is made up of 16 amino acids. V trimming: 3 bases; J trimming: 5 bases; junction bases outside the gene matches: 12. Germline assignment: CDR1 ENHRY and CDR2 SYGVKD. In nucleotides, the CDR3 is TGTGCCATCAGTGACCACCCAGGGGGTGAAGGGACTGAAGCTTTCTTT. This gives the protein CAISDHPGGEGTEAFF.

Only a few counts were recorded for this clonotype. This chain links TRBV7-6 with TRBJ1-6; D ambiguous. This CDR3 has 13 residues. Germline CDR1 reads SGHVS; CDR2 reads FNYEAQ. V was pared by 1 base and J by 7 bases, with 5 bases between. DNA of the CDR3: TGTGCCAGCAGCTTAGTCGAGAATTCACCCCTCCACTTT. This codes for CASSLVENSPLHF.

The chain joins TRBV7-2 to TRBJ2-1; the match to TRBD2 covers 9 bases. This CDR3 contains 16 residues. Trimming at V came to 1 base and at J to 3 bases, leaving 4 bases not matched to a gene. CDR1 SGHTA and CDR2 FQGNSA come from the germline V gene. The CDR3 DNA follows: TGTGCCAGCAGCTTAGGCGGGGGGGATTTCTACAATGAGCAGTTCTTC. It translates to CASSLGGGDFYNEQFF.

In DNA form, the CDR3 reads TGTGCCGCTGGGACCGCCTCCTACGAGCAGTACTTC. It is translated as CAAGTASYEQYF. The genes are TRBV2 and TRBJ2-7, with D possibly called TRBD1 or TRBD2 (5 bases each). Germline values: CDR1 SNHLY, CDR2 FYNNEI. The germline V and J ends were trimmed by 11 bases and 0 bases, with 11 bases remaining between them. The CDR3 has 12 amino acids. The complete variable domain, with remaining parts taken from reference TRBV2 and TRBJ2-7, reads EPEVTQTPSHQVTQMGQEVILRCVPISNHLYFYWYRQILGQKVEFLVSFYNNEISEKSEIFDDQFSVERPDGSNFTLKIRSTKLEDSAMYFCAAGTASYEQYFGPGTRLTVT.

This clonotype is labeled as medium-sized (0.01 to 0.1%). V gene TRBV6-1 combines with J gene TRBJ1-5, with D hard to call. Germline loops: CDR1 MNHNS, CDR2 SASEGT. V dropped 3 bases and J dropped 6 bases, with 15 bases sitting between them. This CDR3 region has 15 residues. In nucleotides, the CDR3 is TGTGCCAGCAGTGACACCGTCGATGGAGTTCAGCCCCAGCATTTT. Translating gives CASSDTVDGVQPQHF.

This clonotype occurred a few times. CDR3 amino acids: CASSYGDRDYTEAFF. CDR3 bases: TGTGCCAGCAGTTACGGGGACAGGGACTACACTGAAGCTTTCTTT. The chain carries TRBV6-5 and TRBJ1-1; 9 nucleotides line up with TRBD1. CDR3 length: 15 amino acids. V was pared by 2 bases and J by 3 bases, with 4 bases of the junction left unmatched. Germline V gives CDR1 MNHEY, CDR2 SVGAGI.

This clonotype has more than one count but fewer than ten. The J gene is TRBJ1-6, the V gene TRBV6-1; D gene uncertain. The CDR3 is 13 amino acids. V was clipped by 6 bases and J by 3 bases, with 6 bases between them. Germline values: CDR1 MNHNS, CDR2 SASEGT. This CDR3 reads CASSPDYNSPLHF. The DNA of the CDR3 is TGTGCCAGCAGCCCGGACTATAATTCACCCCTCCACTTT.

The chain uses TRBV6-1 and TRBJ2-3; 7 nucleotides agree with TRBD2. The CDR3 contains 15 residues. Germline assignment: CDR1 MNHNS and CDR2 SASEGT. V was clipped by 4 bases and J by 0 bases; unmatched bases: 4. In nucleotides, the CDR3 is TGTGCCAGCAGTGCTAGCGGAGCTAGCACAGATACGCAGTATTTT. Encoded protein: CASSASGASTDTQYF.

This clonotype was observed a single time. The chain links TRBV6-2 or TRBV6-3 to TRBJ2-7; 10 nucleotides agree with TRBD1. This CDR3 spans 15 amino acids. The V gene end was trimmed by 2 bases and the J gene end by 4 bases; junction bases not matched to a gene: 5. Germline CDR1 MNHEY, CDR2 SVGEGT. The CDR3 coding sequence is TGTGCCAGCAGTTACAGGACAGGGGGGAGATACGAGCAGTACTTC. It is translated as CASSYRTGGRYEQYF.

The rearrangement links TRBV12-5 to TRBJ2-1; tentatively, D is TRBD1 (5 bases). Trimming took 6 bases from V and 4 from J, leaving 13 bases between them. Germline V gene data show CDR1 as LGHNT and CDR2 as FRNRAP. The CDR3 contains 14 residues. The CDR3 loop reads CASGSTDSYNEQFF. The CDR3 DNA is TGTGCTAGTGGGTCGACTGACAGTTACAATGAGCAGTTCTTC.

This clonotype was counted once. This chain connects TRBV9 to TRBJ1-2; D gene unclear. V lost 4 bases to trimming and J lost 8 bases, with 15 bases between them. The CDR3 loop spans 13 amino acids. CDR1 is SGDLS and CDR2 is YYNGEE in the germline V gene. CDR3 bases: TGTGCCAGCAGCCGCCAATCCCCCCGAGGCTACACCTTC. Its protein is CASSRQSPRGYTF.

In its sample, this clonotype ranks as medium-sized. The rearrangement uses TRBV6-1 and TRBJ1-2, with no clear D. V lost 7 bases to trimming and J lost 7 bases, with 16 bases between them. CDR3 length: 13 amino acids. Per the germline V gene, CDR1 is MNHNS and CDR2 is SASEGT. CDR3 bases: TGTGCCAGCACACGCGCCGGCAAGTCTGGCTACACCTTC. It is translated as CASTRAGKSGYTF.

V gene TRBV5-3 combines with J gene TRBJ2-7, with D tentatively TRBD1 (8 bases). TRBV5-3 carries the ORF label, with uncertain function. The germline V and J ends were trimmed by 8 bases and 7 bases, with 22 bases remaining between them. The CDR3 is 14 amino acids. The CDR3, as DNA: TGTGCCAGCAGCCCGGGGGGACAGGAGTTGGAGCAGTACTTC. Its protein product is CASSPGGQELEQYF.

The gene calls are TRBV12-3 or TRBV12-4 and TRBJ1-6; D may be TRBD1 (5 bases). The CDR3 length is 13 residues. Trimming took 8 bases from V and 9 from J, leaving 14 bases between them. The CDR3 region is CASGRGGASPLHF. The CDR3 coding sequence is TGTGCCAGCGGCCGGGGGGGAGCTTCACCCCTCCACTTT.

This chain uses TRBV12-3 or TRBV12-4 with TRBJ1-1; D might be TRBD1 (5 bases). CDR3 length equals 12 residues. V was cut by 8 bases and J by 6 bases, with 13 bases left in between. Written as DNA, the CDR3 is TGTGCCAGCGGGTCAGGGACCCCTGAAGCTTTCTTT. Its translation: CASGSGTPEAFF.

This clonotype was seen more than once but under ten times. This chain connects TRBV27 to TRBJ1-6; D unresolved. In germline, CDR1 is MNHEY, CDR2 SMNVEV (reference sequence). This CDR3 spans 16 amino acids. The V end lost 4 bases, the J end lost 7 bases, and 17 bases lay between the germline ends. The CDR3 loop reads CASSSKGRLYNSPLHF. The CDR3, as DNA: TGTGCCAGCAGTTCTAAGGGTCGGTTGTACAATTCACCCCTCCACTTT.

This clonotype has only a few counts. The CDR3 protein is CASSLRPSFNTEAFF. DNA for the CDR3: TGTGCCAGCAGCCTGCGTCCAAGTTTCAACACTGAAGCTTTCTTT. The V and J genes are TRBV7-9 and TRBJ1-1; no clear D gene. The CDR3 consists of 15 residues. Germline CDR1 is SEHNR and CDR2 is FQNEAQ (reference sequence). V was pared by 5 bases and J by 2 bases, with 15 bases between.

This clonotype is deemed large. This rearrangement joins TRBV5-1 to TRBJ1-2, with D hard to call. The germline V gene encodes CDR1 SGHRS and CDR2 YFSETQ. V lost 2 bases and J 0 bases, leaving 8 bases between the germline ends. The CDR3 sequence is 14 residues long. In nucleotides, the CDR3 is TGCGCCAGCAGCTTCCCAGATTCTAACTATGGCTACACCTTC. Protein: CASSFPDSNYGYTF.

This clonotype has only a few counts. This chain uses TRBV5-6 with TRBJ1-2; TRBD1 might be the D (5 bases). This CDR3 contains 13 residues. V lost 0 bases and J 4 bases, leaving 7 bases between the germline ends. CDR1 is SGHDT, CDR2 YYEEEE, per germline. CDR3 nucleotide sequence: TGTGCCAGCAGCTTGGGCAGGGCCTATGGCTACACCTTC. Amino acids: CASSLGRAYGYTF.

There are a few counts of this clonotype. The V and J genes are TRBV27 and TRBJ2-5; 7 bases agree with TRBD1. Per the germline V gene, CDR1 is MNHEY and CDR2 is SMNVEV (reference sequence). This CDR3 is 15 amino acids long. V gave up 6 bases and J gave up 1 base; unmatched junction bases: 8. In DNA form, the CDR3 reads TGTGCCAGCAGAGCCCTGGGGACAGCCCAAGAGACCCAGTACTTC. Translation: CASRALGTAQETQYF.

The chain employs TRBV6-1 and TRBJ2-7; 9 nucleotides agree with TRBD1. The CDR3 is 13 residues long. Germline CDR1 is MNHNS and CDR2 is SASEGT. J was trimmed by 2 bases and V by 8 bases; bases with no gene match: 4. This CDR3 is CASRRTGAYEQYF. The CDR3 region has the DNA TGTGCCAGCCGCAGGACAGGGGCCTACGAGCAGTACTTC.

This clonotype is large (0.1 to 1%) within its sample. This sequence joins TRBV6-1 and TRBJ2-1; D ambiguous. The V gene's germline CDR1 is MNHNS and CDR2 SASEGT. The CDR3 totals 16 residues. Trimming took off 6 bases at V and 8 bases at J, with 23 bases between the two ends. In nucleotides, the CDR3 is TGTGCCAGCAGACTCAACCGGGCCTCACAATGGGATGAGCAGTTCTTC. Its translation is CASRLNRASQWDEQFF.